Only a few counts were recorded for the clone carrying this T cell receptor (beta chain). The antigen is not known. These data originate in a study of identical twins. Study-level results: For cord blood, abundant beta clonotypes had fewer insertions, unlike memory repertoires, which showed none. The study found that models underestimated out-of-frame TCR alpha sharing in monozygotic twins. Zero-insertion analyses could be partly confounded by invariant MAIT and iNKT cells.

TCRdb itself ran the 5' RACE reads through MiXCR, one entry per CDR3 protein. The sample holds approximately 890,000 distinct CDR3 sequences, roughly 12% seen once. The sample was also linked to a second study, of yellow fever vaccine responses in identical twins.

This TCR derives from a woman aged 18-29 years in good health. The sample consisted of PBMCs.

CDR3: CSPRSGSSYNEQFF. The CDR3 nucleotides are TGCAGTCCGCGTAGCGGTAGCTCCTACAATGAGCAGTTCTTC. The chain is built from TRBV20-1 and TRBJ2-1; tentative D call: TRBD2 (6 bases). Trimming cost V 8 bases and J 0 bases, with 14 bases left between them. The CDR3 extends over 14 amino acids. Germline CDR1 is DFQATT and CDR2 is SNEGSKA (reference sequence).